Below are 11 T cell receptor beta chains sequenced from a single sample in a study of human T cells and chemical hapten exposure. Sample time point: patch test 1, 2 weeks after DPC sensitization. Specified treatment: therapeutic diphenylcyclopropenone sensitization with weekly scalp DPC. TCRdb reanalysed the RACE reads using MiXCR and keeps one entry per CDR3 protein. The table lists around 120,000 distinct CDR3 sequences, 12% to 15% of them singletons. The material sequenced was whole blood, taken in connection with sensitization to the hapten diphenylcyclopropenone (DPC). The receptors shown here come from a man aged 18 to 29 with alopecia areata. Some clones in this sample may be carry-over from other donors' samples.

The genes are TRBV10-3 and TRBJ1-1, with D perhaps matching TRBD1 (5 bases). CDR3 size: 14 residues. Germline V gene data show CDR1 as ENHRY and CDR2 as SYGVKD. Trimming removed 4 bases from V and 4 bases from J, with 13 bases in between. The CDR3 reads CAISGRGAGTEAFF. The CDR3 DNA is TGTGCCATCAGTGGGAGGGGCGCAGGCACTGAAGCTTTCTTT.

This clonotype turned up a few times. CDR3 loop: CASSQGKGGLYNEQFF. Written as DNA, the CDR3 is TGCGCCAGCAGCCAAGGAAAAGGGGGATTATACAATGAGCAGTTCTTC. The chain couples TRBV4-3 to TRBJ2-1; a possible D gene is TRBD1 (6 bases). The germline V gene encodes CDR1 LGHNA and CDR2 YSLEER. The ends were cut back, 1 base at V and 4 bases at J, with 14 bases in the middle. CDR3 length: 16 amino acids.

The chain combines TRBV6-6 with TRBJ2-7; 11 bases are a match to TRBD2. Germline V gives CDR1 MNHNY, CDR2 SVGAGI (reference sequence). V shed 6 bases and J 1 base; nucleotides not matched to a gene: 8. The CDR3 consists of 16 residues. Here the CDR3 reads CASSRGLAGRSYEQYF. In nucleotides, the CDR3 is TGTGCCAGCAGCCGCGGACTAGCGGGTCGGTCCTACGAGCAGTACTTC.

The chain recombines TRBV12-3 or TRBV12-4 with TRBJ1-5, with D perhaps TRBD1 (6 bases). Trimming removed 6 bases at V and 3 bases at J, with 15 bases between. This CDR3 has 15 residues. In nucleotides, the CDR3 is TGTGCCAGCAGACTAGCGGGGACATACAATCAGCCCCAGCATTTT. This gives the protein CASRLAGTYNQPQHF.

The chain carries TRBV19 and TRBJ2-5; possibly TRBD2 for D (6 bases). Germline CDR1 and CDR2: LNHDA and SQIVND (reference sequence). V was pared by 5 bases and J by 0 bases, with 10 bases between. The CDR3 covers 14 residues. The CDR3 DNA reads TGTGCCAGTAGTCAACGGGGGAACCAAGAGACCCAGTACTTC. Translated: CASSQRGNQETQYF.

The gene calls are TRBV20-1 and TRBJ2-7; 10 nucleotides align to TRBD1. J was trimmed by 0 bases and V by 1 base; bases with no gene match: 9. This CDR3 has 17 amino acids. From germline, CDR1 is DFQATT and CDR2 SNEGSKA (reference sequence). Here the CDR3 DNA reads TGCAGTGCTAGAGGGTACCGGGGACAGGGGTCCTCCTACGAGCAGTACGTC. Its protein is CSARGYRGQGSSYEQYV.

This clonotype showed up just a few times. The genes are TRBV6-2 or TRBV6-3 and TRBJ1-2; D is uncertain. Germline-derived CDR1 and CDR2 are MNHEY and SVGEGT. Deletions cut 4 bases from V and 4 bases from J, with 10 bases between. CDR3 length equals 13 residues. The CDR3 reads CASSFIQAYGYTF. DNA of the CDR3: TGTGCCAGCAGTTTCATCCAGGCCTATGGCTACACCTTC.

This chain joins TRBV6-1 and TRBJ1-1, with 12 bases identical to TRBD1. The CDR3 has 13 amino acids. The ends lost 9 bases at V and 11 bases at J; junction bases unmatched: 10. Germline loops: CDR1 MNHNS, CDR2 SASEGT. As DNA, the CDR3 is TGTGCCAGTTACCCGGGACAGGGGGCGCAGGCTTTCTTT. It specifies CASYPGQGAQAFF.

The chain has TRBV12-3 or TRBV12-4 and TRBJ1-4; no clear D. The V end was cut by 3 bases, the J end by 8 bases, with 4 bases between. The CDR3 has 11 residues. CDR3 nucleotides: TGTGCCAGCAGTTTTGAGGAAAAACTGTTTTTT. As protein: CASSFEEKLFF.

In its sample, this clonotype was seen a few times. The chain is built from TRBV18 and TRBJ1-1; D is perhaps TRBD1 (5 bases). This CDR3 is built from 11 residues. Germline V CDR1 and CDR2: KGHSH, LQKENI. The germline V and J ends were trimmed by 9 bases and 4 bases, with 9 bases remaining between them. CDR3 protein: CASSGLTEAFF. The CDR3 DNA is TGTGCCAGTTCGGGACTCACTGAAGCTTTCTTT.

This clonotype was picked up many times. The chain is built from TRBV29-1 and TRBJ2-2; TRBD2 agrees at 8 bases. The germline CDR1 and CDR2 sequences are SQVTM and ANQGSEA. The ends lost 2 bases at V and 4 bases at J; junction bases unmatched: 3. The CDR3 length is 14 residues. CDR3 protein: CSVEPGRGTGELFF. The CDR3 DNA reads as TGCAGCGTTGAACCCGGGAGGGGCACCGGGGAGCTGTTTTTT.